This T cell receptor beta chain was profiled in a study of blood T cell repertoires in COVID-19. Study information: Nucleic acid was either cDNA or gDNA, and it came from T cells, B-cell-depleted T cells, or PBMCs.

Measured with immunoSEQ multiplex PCR; TCRdb has only the in-frame clones, and not every one. The sample carries more than 350,000 clones, around nine tenths recorded once. Germline V lookup: CDR1 SEHNR, CDR2 FQNEAQ (reference sequence). V lost 5 bases and J lost 11; bases outside the gene matches: 7. The CDR3 is 12 residues long. This TCR derives from a woman aged 50 to 60 who had recovered from COVID-19. The V gene is TRBV7-9, the J gene TRBJ1-1, with TRBD1 matching 8 bases. Sequenced sample: PBMCs or T cells enriched from blood (not recorded which). The CDR3 region has the DNA TGTGCCAGCAGCCGGGACAGGCCGGAGGCTTTCTTT. It yields the protein CASSRDRPEAFF.